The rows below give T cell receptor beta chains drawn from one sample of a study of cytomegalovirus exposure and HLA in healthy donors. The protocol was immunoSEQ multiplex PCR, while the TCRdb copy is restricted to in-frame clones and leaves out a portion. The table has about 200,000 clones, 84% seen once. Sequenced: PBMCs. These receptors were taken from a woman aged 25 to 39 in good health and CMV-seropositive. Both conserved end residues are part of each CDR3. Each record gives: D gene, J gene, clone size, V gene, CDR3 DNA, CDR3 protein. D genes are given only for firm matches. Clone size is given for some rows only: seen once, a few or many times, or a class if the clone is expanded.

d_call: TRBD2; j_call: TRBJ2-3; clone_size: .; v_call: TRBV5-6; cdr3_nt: TGTGCCAGCACCCGCGTGGGAGGGGCGTCAGATACGCAGTATTTT; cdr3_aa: CASTRVGGASDTQYF
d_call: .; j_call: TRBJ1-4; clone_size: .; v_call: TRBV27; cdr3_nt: TGTGCCAGCAGTTCTGAGCGGGGGTTTAATGAAAAACTGTTTTTT; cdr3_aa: CASSSERGFNEKLFF
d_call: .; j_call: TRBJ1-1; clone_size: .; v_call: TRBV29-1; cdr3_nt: TGCAGCGTAACACAGGGGAACACTGAAGCTTTCTTT; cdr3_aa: CSVTQGNTEAFF
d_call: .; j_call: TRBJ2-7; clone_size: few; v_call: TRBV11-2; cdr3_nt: TGTGCCAGCAGCTTAGGAGCCTACGAGCAGTACTTC; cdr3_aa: CASSLGAYEQYF
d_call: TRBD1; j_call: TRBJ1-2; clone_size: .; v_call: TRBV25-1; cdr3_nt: TGTGCCAGCAGTGGCGGGACAGCCTATGGCTACACCTTC; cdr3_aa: CASSGGTAYGYTF
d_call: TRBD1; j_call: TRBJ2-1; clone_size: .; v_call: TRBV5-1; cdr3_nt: TGCGCCAGCAGCGTCGACAGGGGGGCCTACAATGAGCAGTTCTTC; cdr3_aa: CASSVDRGAYNEQFF
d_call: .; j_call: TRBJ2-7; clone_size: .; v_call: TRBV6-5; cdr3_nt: TGTGCCAGCAGTTCTACACCCGGGAGTTCCTACGAGCAGTACTTC; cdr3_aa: CASSSTPGSSYEQYF
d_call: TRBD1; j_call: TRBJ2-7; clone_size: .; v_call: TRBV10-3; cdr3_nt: TGTGCCATCAGACCGGGACAGGGGGCGCGTGAGCAGTACTTC; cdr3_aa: CAIRPGQGAREQYF
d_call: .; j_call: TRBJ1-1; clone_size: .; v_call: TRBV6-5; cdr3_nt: TGTGCCAGCAGTCACTTGGTCGGGACACGCAACACTGAAGCTTTCTTT; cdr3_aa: CASSHLVGTRNTEAFF
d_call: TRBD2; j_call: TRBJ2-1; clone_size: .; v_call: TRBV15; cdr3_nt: TGTGCCACCAGCAGAGATGATCGCACTAGCGGGAGAAAGGAGCAGTTCTTC; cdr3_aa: CATSRDDRTSGRKEQFF
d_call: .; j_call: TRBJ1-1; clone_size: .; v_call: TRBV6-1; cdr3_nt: TGTGCCAGCAGGCAAGGAGGGAAAATGAACACTGAAGCTTTCTTT; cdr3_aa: CASRQGGKMNTEAFF
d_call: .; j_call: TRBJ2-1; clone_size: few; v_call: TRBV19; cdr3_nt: TGTGCCAGTAGTACCCCCGGGAGCCTCAATGAGCAGTTCTTC; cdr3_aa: CASSTPGSLNEQFF
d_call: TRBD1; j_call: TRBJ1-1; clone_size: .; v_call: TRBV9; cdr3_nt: TGTGCCAGCAGTGGCGACAGGGGGAGCACTGAAGCTTTCTTT; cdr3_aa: CASSGDRGSTEAFF
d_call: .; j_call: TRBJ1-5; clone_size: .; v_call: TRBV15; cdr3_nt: TGTGCCACCAGCAGAGATACTTCCGGGGAGATACCCCAGCATTTT; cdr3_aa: CATSRDTSGEIPQHF
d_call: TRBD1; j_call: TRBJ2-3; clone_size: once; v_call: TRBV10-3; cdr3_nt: TGTGCCATACAGGGGGCTGGCACAGATACGCAGTATTTT; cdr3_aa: CAIQGAGTDTQYF
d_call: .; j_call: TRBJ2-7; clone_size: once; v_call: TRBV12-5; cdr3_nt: TGTGCTAGTGCCCTGGGAGAGGGATTGATCTCCTACGAGCAGTACTTC; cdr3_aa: CASALGEGLISYEQYF
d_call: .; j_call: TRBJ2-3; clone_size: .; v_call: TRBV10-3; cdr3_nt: TGTGCCACACTCCGTGGGGAGATTGTGGCCACAGATACGCAGTATTTT; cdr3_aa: CATLRGEIVATDTQYF
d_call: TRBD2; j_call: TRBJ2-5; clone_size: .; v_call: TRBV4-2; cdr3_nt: TGTGCCAGCAGCCAAGAATCTACGGGAGGTCGGGATGAGACCCAGTACTTC; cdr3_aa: CASSQESTGGRDETQYF
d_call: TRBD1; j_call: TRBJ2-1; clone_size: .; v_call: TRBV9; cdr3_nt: TGTGCCAGCAGCGTCGCCGGGACAGGGGTCGATGAGCAGTTCTTC; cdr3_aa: CASSVAGTGVDEQFF
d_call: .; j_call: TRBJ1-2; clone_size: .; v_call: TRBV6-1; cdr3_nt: TGTGCCAGCCTGCTCCAGGCTTCTAACTATGGCTACACCTTC; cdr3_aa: CASLLQASNYGYTF
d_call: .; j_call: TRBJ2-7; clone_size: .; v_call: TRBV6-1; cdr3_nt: TGTGCCAGCAGTACGGAGGGGCTAGCGTTATACGAGCAGTACTTC; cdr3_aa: CASSTEGLALYEQYF
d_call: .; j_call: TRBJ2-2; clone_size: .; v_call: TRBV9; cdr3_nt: TGTGCCAGCAGCGTAGGGGTAGGGAGGAACACCGGGGAGCTGTTTTTT; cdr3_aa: CASSVGVGRNTGELFF
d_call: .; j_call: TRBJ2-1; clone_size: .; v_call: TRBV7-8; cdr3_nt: TGTGCCAGCAGCCGGATACTTAGCGGAGTCTCCTACAATGAGCAGTTCTTC; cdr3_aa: CASSRILSGVSYNEQFF
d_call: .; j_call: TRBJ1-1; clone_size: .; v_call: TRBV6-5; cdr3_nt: TGTGCCAGCAGTTACTCGACTGCCCGGAAAGGCACTGAAGCTTTCTTT; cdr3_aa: CASSYSTARKGTEAFF
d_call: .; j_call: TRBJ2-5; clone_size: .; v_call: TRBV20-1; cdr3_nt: TGCAGTGCTAGCCAGGAGACCCAGTACTTC; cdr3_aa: CSASQETQYF
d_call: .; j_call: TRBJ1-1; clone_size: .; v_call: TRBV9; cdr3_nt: TGTGCCAGCAGCGTAGATGGCAGGGCGAACACTGAAGCTTTCTTT; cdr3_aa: CASSVDGRANTEAFF